This T cell receptor beta chain was captured by sequencing in a study of Graves' ophthalmopathy and Graves' hyperthyroidism. On the study more broadly: Peripheral blood sampling occurred at initial diagnosis, before any treatment. Study-level findings and limits: Blood repertoires reportedly contained most expanded thyroid clonotypes above 0.001 frequency.

PBMCs were obtained from roughly 9.9 ml of fresh peripheral blood. The CDR3 sequence is 12 residues long. Germline V gene lookup returns CDR1 MNHNS and CDR2 SASEGT. This clonotype was seen ten or more times. Antigen specificity is unknown. The germline gene is not matched at one end of the junction; a read error may be the cause. The authors amplified TCR beta CDR3 regions, and they did so from RNA transcripts for repertoire sequencing. In the first round, RT-PCR was carried out with HTBI primers, and a multiplex PCR formed the second round. Each CDR3 protein is one row after TCRdb ran MiXCR on the multiplex PCR reads. The sample lists 360,000 or so distinct CDR3 sequences; roughly 18% were seen once.

This receptor was identified in a woman under 30 with Graves' ophthalmopathy. This chain links TRBV6-1 with TRBJ2-2; D may be TRBD2 (5 bases). Material for sequencing was peripheral blood. The CDR3 DNA is TGTGCCAGCAGTGAAAGGAACGGGGAGCTGCTTTTT. As protein: CASSERNGELLF.